The 3 T cell receptor beta chains listed next were all sequenced from one sample in a study of T-cell memory formation after mild COVID-19. TCRdb passed the 5' RACE reads through MiXCR, listing each CDR3 protein once. The sample lists 470,000 or so distinct CDR3 sequences, more than 20% occurring once. Sequenced sample: PBMCs or a T cell subset sorted from them (not recorded which). These receptors were collected from an adult woman who had mild COVID-19 (a few samples of this study predate the infection). Cell type and time point are not known.

V is TRBV3-1 and J is TRBJ2-4, with unresolved D. Germline CDR1 reads LGHDT; CDR2 reads YNNKEL (reference sequence). This CDR3 spans 16 amino acids. V was cut by 1 base and J by 0 bases, with 10 bases left in between. The CDR3 DNA follows: TGTGCCAGCAGCCAAGGGACCTCAAGAGCCAAAAACATTCAGTACTTC. Translated, it gives CASSQGTSRAKNIQYF.

The rearrangement uses TRBV27 and TRBJ1-2; 7 nucleotides match TRBD1. Germline CDR1 is MNHEY and CDR2 is SMNVEV (reference sequence). The CDR3 extends over 14 amino acids. The V segment lost 2 bases and the J segment 4 bases; nucleotides outside the gene matches: 4. CDR3 loop: CASSLHRDSYGYTF. CDR3 bases: TGTGCCAGCAGTTTACACCGGGACAGCTATGGCTACACCTTC.

A few counts support this clonotype. The CDR3 loop reads CASSLVKQETQYF. DNA for the CDR3: TGCGCCAGCAGCTTGGTGAAACAAGAGACCCAGTACTTC. This chain joins TRBV5-1 and TRBJ2-5, with unresolved D. The CDR3 loop spans 13 amino acids. V was shortened by 0 bases and J by 2 bases, with 5 bases between the two germline ends. Germline V lookup: CDR1 SGHRS, CDR2 YFSETQ. Full variable domain (outside the CDR3, taken from reference TRBV5-1 and TRBJ2-5): KAGVTQTPRYLIKTRGQQVTLSCSPISGHRSVSWYQQTPGQGLQFLFEYFSETQRNKGNFPGRFSGRQFSNSRSEMNVSTLELGDSALYLCASSLVKQETQYFGPGTRLLVL.